The rows below give T cell receptor beta chains drawn from one sample of a study of blood T cell repertoires in COVID-19. Here immunoSEQ multiplex PCR was the method, and the copy in TCRdb shows in-frame clones only, minus some. The sample consists of about 480,000 clones, 70% to 90% of them appearing once. The sample was PBMCs or T cells enriched from blood (not recorded which). The origin of the receptors is a woman under 30 with acute COVID-19. CDR3s include the opening cysteine and the closing phenylalanine or tryptophan. D genes are given only for firm matches. The size field is filled for only some rows; it gives once, few, many or a size class.

D gene: -
V gene: TRBV9
J gene: TRBJ1-1
clone size: -
CDR3 protein: CASSVYAGTEAFF
CDR3 DNA: TGTGCCAGCAGCGTATATGCGGGGACTGAAGCTTTCTTT

D gene: -
V gene: TRBV7-2
J gene: TRBJ2-7
clone size: -
CDR3 protein: CASNRGGYEQYF
CDR3 DNA: TGTGCCAGCAACAGGGGAGGCTACGAGCAGTACTTC

D gene: -
V gene: TRBV4-1
J gene: TRBJ1-6
clone size: -
CDR3 protein: CASSQWPLGHNSPLHF
CDR3 DNA: TGCGCCAGCAGCCAATGGCCTTTGGGGCATAATTCACCCCTCCACTTT

D gene: TRBD1
V gene: TRBV29-1
J gene: TRBJ1-1
clone size: -
CDR3 protein: CSVDRANTEAFF
CDR3 DNA: TGCAGCGTGGACAGGGCGAACACTGAAGCTTTCTTT

D gene: -
V gene: TRBV7-2
J gene: TRBJ2-5
clone size: once
CDR3 protein: CASSLETSAVTQYF
CDR3 DNA: TGTGCCAGCAGCTTGGAGACTAGTGCGGTAACCCAGTACTTC

D gene: -
V gene: TRBV19
J gene: TRBJ2-7
clone size: once
CDR3 protein: CASSIDVSSGYEQYF
CDR3 DNA: TGTGCCAGTAGTATAGACGTCTCTAGTGGCTACGAGCAGTACTTC

D gene: -
V gene: TRBV7-2
J gene: TRBJ2-5
clone size: -
CDR3 protein: CASSLAPNRVQETQYF
CDR3 DNA: TGTGCCAGCAGCTTAGCTCCAAACAGGGTCCAAGAGACCCAGTACTTC

D gene: -
V gene: TRBV20-1
J gene: TRBJ1-5
clone size: -
CDR3 protein: CSASEGGPKHF
CDR3 DNA: TGCAGTGCTTCGGAAGGGGGTCCTAAGCATTTT

D gene: -
V gene: TRBV28
J gene: TRBJ1-3
clone size: -
CDR3 protein: CASSFRADSGSLGNTIYF
CDR3 DNA: TGTGCCAGCAGTTTTCGCGCCGATTCCGGGAGCTTAGGAAACACCATATATTTT

D gene: -
V gene: TRBV15
J gene: TRBJ1-2
clone size: -
CDR3 protein: CATSRSREVGYGYTF
CDR3 DNA: TGTGCCACCAGCAGATCCCGCGAGGTGGGTTATGGCTACACCTTC

D gene: -
V gene: TRBV18
J gene: TRBJ1-5
clone size: -
CDR3 protein: CASSPRGGNQPQHF
CDR3 DNA: TGTGCCAGCTCACCACGGGGCGGCAATCAGCCCCAGCATTTT

D gene: -
V gene: TRBV12-3/TRBV12-4
J gene: TRBJ1-5
clone size: -
CDR3 protein: CASSLYSNQPQHF
CDR3 DNA: TGTGCCAGCAGTTTGTATAGCAATCAGCCCCAGCATTTT

D gene: TRBD2
V gene: TRBV4-3
J gene: TRBJ2-3
clone size: -
CDR3 protein: CASSQELGGGRAEDTQYF
CDR3 DNA: TGCGCCAGCAGCCAAGAATTGGGGGGCGGGAGGGCCGAAGATACGCAGTATTTT

D gene: -
V gene: TRBV12-3/TRBV12-4
J gene: TRBJ1-1
clone size: -
CDR3 protein: CASGGHFITEAFF
CDR3 DNA: TGTGCCAGCGGTGGACATTTTATAACTGAAGCTTTCTTT

D gene: TRBD2
V gene: TRBV6-2/TRBV6-3
J gene: TRBJ2-2
clone size: -
CDR3 protein: CASSPSGLAGWTGELFF
CDR3 DNA: TGTGCCAGCAGCCCTTCCGGACTAGCGGGATGGACCGGGGAGCTGTTTTTT

D gene: -
V gene: TRBV24-1
J gene: TRBJ1-3
clone size: -
CDR3 protein: CATSDLQPVPSSGRTYTIYF
CDR3 DNA: TGTGCCACCAGTGATTTGCAACCTGTCCCATCGTCAGGGAGGACATACACCATATATTTT

D gene: TRBD1
V gene: TRBV5-4
J gene: TRBJ2-1
clone size: -
CDR3 protein: CASSWDSNVYNEQFF
CDR3 DNA: TGTGCCAGCAGCTGGGACAGCAACGTCTACAATGAGCAGTTCTTC